The rows below give T cell receptor beta chains drawn from one sample of a study of blood T cell repertoires in COVID-19. The repertoire was sequenced with immunoSEQ multiplex PCR; TCRdb's copy has only in-frame clones and lacks some. The sample lists about 230,000 clones; approximately 87% were seen once. The sequencing sample was made of peripheral blood. These receptors came from a woman in her 70s with active or convalescent COVID-19. Each CDR3 is given with its conserved first and last residue. A D gene is named only where the DNA matches it firmly. Size tells how often a clone was seen (once, few, many) or the class of an expanded clone, and some rows leave it out.

j_call v_call clone_size d_call cdr3_aa cdr3_nt
TRBJ2-2 TRBV12-5 . . CASGFGREEFAGELFF TGTGCTAGTGGTTTCGGCAGGGAAGAGTTCGCCGGGGAGCTGTTTTTT
TRBJ2-7 TRBV28 . . CASNLEIADPGEQYF TGTGCCAGCAATTTGGAGATAGCCGATCCGGGCGAGCAGTACTTC
TRBJ2-2 TRBV5-1 . . CASSLTGAGTNTGELFF TGCGCCAGCAGCTTGACTGGGGCGGGGACCAACACCGGGGAGCTGTTTTTT
TRBJ2-5 TRBV19 . TRBD2 CASSTSGRAGETQYF TGTGCCAGTAGTACTAGCGGGAGGGCCGGGGAGACCCAGTACTTC
TRBJ2-3 TRBV19 few . CATGAGAADTQYF TGTGCCACGGGGGCGGGGGCCGCAGATACGCAGTATTTT
TRBJ1-2 TRBV4-3 . . CASSQVRGSDGYTF TGCGCCAGCAGCCAAGTTCGAGGGAGTGATGGCTACACCTTC
TRBJ1-2 TRBV18 . TRBD1 CASSPDRDGYTF TGTGCCAGCTCACCAGACAGGGACGGCTACACCTTC
TRBJ2-1 TRBV19 . . CASNPRARASYNEQFF TGTGCCAGTAACCCCCGTGCGAGGGCCTCCTACAATGAGCAGTTCTTC
TRBJ2-3 TRBV18 . . CASSRGQLHSSSTDTQYF TGTGCCAGCTCAAGGGGACAACTACATTCCTCTAGCACAGATACGCAGTATTTT
TRBJ2-2 TRBV29-1 . TRBD2 CSTSGRSRTGELFF TGCAGCACTAGCGGGAGATCCCGTACCGGGGAGCTGTTTTTT
TRBJ2-5 TRBV21-1 . . CASSKRCLYQETQYF TGTGCCAGCAGCAAACGTTGTCTGTACCAAGAGACCCAGTACTTC
TRBJ1-1 TRBV19 . . CASNSGHLNTEAFF TGTGCCAGTAACAGTGGACATCTGAACACTGAAGCTTTCTTT
TRBJ2-7 TRBV11-2 . TRBD1 CASSFGRDRGEQYF TGTGCCAGCAGCTTCGGCCGGGACAGGGGCGAGCAGTACTTC
TRBJ2-7 TRBV3-1/TRBV3-2 . TRBD2 CASSQETSGGGRTYEQYF TGTGCCAGCAGCCAAGAGACTAGCGGGGGGGGTCGTACCTACGAGCAGTACTTC
TRBJ2-5 TRBV19 . TRBD1 CATRQGRETQYF TGTGCCACACGACAGGGGAGGGAGACCCAGTACTTC
TRBJ1-2 TRBV3-1/TRBV3-2 few . CASSPYREKGSGYTF TGTGCCAGCAGCCCCTATCGGGAGAAAGGGAGTGGCTACACCTTC
TRBJ1-5 TRBV6-6 . . CASSYSRPSNQPQHF TGTGCCAGCAGTTACTCGAGGCCTAGTAATCAGCCCCAGCATTTT
TRBJ1-1 TRBV18 . . CASSLNSGTGGGTEAFF TGTGCCAGCTCACTCAATAGCGGGACCGGAGGTGGAACTGAAGCTTTCTTT
TRBJ1-2 TRBV9 . TRBD1 CASSGLAGGEGYGYTF TGTGCCAGCAGCGGATTAGCAGGGGGCGAAGGCTATGGCTACACCTTC
TRBJ1-2 TRBV20-1 . . CSARGGQGYTF TGCAGTGCTAGAGGTGGCCAGGGCTACACCTTC
TRBJ1-1 TRBV19 . TRBD1 CASARTGVNTEAFF TGTGCCTCCGCCCGGACAGGGGTCAACACTGAAGCTTTCTTT
TRBJ2-7 TRBV3-1/TRBV3-2 . . CASSQDSRADQLYYSYEQYF TGTGCCAGCAGCCAAGATTCGAGGGCAGATCAGCTTTACTACTCCTACGAGCAGTACTTC
TRBJ2-2 TRBV30 . . CARTDSHNTGELFF TGTGCCCGGACGGACAGTCACAACACCGGGGAGCTGTTTTTT
TRBJ2-7 TRBV15 . . CATSVPGYEQYF TGTGCCACCAGCGTCCCAGGGTACGAGCAGTACTTC
TRBJ1-3 TRBV6-6 once . CASSPSWASGNTIYF TGTGCCAGCAGTCCCAGTTGGGCCTCTGGAAACACCATATATTTT
TRBJ1-1 TRBV9 once . CASSVVSGGTEAFF TGTGCCAGCAGCGTAGTTTCCGGGGGCACTGAAGCTTTCTTT
TRBJ1-2 TRBV6-5 . . CASSRQVLDYGYTF TGTGCCAGCAGCCGACAGGTCCTTGACTATGGCTACACCTTC
TRBJ1-5 TRBV6-6 . TRBD1 CASSGQGLEAQHF TGTGCCAGCAGTGGACAGGGTCTTGAAGCCCAGCATTTT
TRBJ2-2 TRBV11-3 once . CASRGGTNTGELFF TGTGCCTCCAGGGGTGGAACGAACACCGGGGAGCTGTTTTTT
TRBJ2-7 TRBV19 . TRBD1 CASRDRAHEQYF TGTGCCAGTCGGGACAGGGCCCACGAGCAGTACTTC
TRBJ1-5 TRBV19 . . CASSNGELQGGNQPQHF TGTGCCAGTAGTAACGGGGAACTACAGGGAGGCAATCAGCCCCAGCATTTT
TRBJ2-5 TRBV5-1 . TRBD2 CASSLGGTSGMGETQYF TGCGCCAGCAGCTTGGGAGGCACTAGCGGGATGGGGGAGACCCAGTACTTC
TRBJ1-3 TRBV18 . TRBD1 CASSPMGTGGNTIYF TGTGCCAGCTCACCAATGGGGACAGGGGGAAACACCATATATTTT
TRBJ1-1 TRBV18 . TRBD1 CASGNVAQGAEAFF TGTGCCAGCGGCAACGTTGCACAGGGGGCTGAAGCTTTCTTT
TRBJ1-2 TRBV5-6 . TRBD1 CASSLRGGDGYTF TGTGCCAGCAGCTTAAGAGGGGGCGATGGCTACACCTTC
TRBJ1-1 TRBV30 . TRBD1 CAWSPGGLNTEAFF TGTGCCTGGAGTCCAGGGGGCCTGAACACTGAAGCTTTCTTT
TRBJ1-4 TRBV6-5 . TRBD1 CASSPPGQGNEKLFF TGTGCCAGCAGCCCCCCGGGACAGGGAAATGAAAAACTGTTTTTT
TRBJ2-3 TRBV28 . . CASDPGTDTQYF TGTGCCAGCGATCCGGGCACAGATACGCAGTATTTT
TRBJ1-3 TRBV28 . TRBD1 CASSPIDRVSGNTIYF TGTGCCAGCAGTCCGATCGACAGGGTTAGTGGAAACACCATATATTTT
TRBJ1-1 TRBV7-3 . TRBD1 CASSPQGDTEAFF TGTGCCAGCAGCCCCCAGGGGGACACTGAAGCTTTCTTT
TRBJ1-1 TRBV19 . TRBD1 CASSVTGGRDTEAFF TGTGCCAGTAGTGTCACAGGGGGCAGAGACACTGAAGCTTTCTTT
TRBJ1-1 TRBV11-2 once . CASSLNGLSNTEAFF TGTGCCAGCAGCTTAAACGGTCTTTCGAACACTGAAGCTTTCTTT